This record concerns one T cell receptor (beta chain) sequence. The sample originates from a study of blood T cells in healthy people across ages. The second PCR ran about 6 to 11 cycles with a sample-barcoded 5' primer and J-beta primers. TCRdb reprocessed the 5' RACE reads with MiXCR, giving one entry per CDR3 protein. The sample contains about 930,000 distinct CDR3 sequences, under 35% of which appear only once. Germline trimming cut 0 bases from V and 5 bases from J; bases unmatched to any gene: 10. The CDR3 length is 18 residues. From germline, CDR1 is ENHRY and CDR2 SYGVKD. These data were also filed under a second study, of T cells of mothers and their children.

The sequenced sample consisted of blood. This TCR came from a woman in her forties in good health. This sequence joins TRBV10-3 and TRBJ2-1, with 10 bases aligning to TRBD1. Written as DNA, the CDR3 is TGTGCCATCAGTGAGTCGACGCGGGACAGGGGCGACCACAATGAGCAGTTCTTC. Protein sequence: CAISESTRDRGDHNEQFF.